The next 30 T cell receptor beta chains were all read from a single sample in a study of cytomegalovirus exposure and HLA in healthy donors. PCR was performed using 60 Vbeta and 13 Jbeta primers. Profiling relied on immunoSEQ multiplex PCR, and the TCRdb table lists in-frame clones only, not all of them. The sample records some 89,000 clones, around 85% being singletons. Sequencing used PBMCs. These receptor sequences come from a man aged 35 to 55 in good health and CMV-seropositive.

The V and J genes are TRBV19 and TRBJ1-2; the D gene is possibly TRBD1 (5 bases). This CDR3 has 13 residues. The V and J ends lost 7 bases and 9 bases respectively, with 18 bases between them. From germline, CDR1 is LNHDA and CDR2 SQIVND (reference sequence). The CDR3 spells CASKKDRDGRYTF. The CDR3 nucleotides are TGTGCCAGTAAAAAAGACAGAGATGGTCGCTACACCTTC.

For this clone: The junction and the germline gene differ at one end; a read error may be behind it. The chain combines TRBV7-7 with TRBJ2-5; no firm D call. The CDR3 has 14 amino acids. Per the germline V gene, CDR1 is SSHAT and CDR2 is FNYEAQ (reference sequence). The CDR3 is CASSSLEQQETQYF. CDR3 nucleotides: TGTGCTAGCAGCTCACTGGAACAGCAAGAGACCCAGTACTTC.

This chain joins TRBV4-1 and TRBJ1-2; 7 bases are shared with TRBD1. Germline V gene sequence: CDR1 MGHRA, CDR2 YSYEKL. The J segment lost 4 bases and the V segment lost 4 bases, leaving 15 bases of the junction unmatched. There are 17 residues in the CDR3. The DNA for the CDR3 is TGCGCCAGCAGCCCCCTCACCGGGACAGCGGTCGGCTATGGCTACACCTTC. Translating it yields CASSPLTGTAVGYGYTF.

The V call is TRBV28, the J call TRBJ2-1; D possibly corresponds to TRBD2 (5 bases). The CDR3 has 13 residues. Trimming shortened V by 6 bases and J by 6 bases, and 12 bases separated the two germline ends. Per the germline V gene, CDR1 is MDHEN and CDR2 is SYDVKM. The CDR3 region has the DNA TGTGCCAGCAGCCAGGACTGGAGCAATGAGCAGTTCTTC. Residues: CASSQDWSNEQFF.

The gene calls are TRBV28 and TRBJ2-7; 7 bases fit TRBD2. CDR3 size: 15 residues. V lost 5 bases and J lost 5; bases outside the gene matches: 12. Germline V gene data show CDR1 as MDHEN and CDR2 as SYDVKM. The CDR3 DNA is TGTGCCAGCAGTACCGGGACTACTGGTCGGAACGAGCAGTACTTC. As protein: CASSTGTTGRNEQYF.

The chain links TRBV19 to TRBJ2-5; TRBD1 agrees at 10 bases. There are 18 residues in the CDR3. Per germline, CDR1 LNHDA and CDR2 SQIVND (reference sequence). The V gene end was trimmed by 6 bases and the J gene end by 2 bases; junction bases not matched to a gene: 15. DNA for the CDR3: TGTGCCAGTAGCCCCTTGGCGCGGGACAGGGGAATACAAGAGACCCAGTACTTC. Its translation: CASSPLARDRGIQETQYF.

This clone has a handful of counts. This chain connects TRBV7-2 to TRBJ1-4; 8 nucleotides align to TRBD1. Germline V gene data show CDR1 as SGHTA and CDR2 as FQGNSA. The CDR3 sequence is 15 residues long. With V trimmed by 1 base and J by 8 bases, 6 bases remained unmatched. DNA of the CDR3: TGTGCCAGCAGCTTAGTTCCAGGGGGCGACGAAAAACTGTTTTTT. The encoded protein is CASSLVPGGDEKLFF.

This chain links TRBV6-1 with TRBJ2-1; TRBD2 matches 9 bases. The CDR3 is made up of 16 amino acids. Per the germline V gene, CDR1 is MNHNS and CDR2 is SASEGT. The V gene end was trimmed by 3 bases and the J gene end by 3 bases; junction bases not matched to a gene: 6. The chain's CDR3 is CASSETLAGYYNEQFF. In nucleotides, the CDR3 is TGTGCCAGCAGTGAGACTCTAGCGGGGTACTACAATGAGCAGTTCTTC.

The chain uses TRBV5-4 and TRBJ1-1, with 7 positions matching TRBD1. V trimming: 0 bases; J trimming: 3 bases; junction bases outside the gene matches: 5. The CDR3 loop spans 15 amino acids. CDR1 SGHNT and CDR2 YYREEE come from the germline V gene (reference sequence). CDR3 region: CASSLAGGQHTEAFF. The CDR3 DNA follows: TGTGCCAGCAGCTTGGCCGGGGGACAGCACACTGAAGCTTTCTTT.

J is TRBJ2-3 and V is TRBV19, with D perhaps matching TRBD2 (5 bases). CDR1 is LNHDA and CDR2 is SQIVND in the germline V gene (reference sequence). This CDR3 is 14 amino acids long. This CDR3 reads CATKRELSTDTQYF. The CDR3 DNA reads as TGTGCAACCAAGAGGGAACTAAGCACAGATACGCAGTATTTT.

This clone has a single count. V usage is TRBV7-2 and J usage is TRBJ2-5; 7 bases are shared with TRBD2. The CDR3 totals 15 residues. Germline V gene data show CDR1 as SGHTA and CDR2 as FQGNSA. V shed 1 base, J shed 5 bases, and the junction held 7 bases outside the gene matches. CDR3 sequence (DNA): TGTGCCAGCAGCTTAGATCGGGGGAGGGTCGAGACCCAGTACTTC. Its translation is CASSLDRGRVETQYF.

The V and J genes are TRBV6-1 and TRBJ2-5; 12 bases fit TRBD2. Germline CDR1 is MNHNS and CDR2 is SASEGT. V trimming: 4 bases; J trimming: 5 bases; junction bases outside the gene matches: 5. CDR3 length equals 15 residues. The CDR3 protein is CASSALAGGRETQYF. CDR3 bases: TGTGCCAGCAGTGCACTAGCGGGAGGACGGGAGACCCAGTACTTC.

The gene calls are TRBV7-9 and TRBJ2-7, with D tentatively TRBD1 (6 bases). From germline, CDR1 is SEHNR and CDR2 FQNEAQ (reference sequence). Trimming removed 5 bases from V and 1 base from J, with 9 bases in between. CDR3 length: 13 amino acids. CDR3 in amino acids: CASSPGQSYEQYF. CDR3 nucleotides: TGTGCCAGCAGCCCCGGACAGTCCTACGAGCAGTACTTC.

The chain employs TRBV9 and TRBJ2-3, with a possible D match to TRBD2 (6 bases). This CDR3 region has 14 residues. CDR1 SGDLS and CDR2 YYNGEE come from the germline V gene. V lost 4 bases and J 3 bases, leaving 12 bases between the germline ends. The chain's CDR3 is CASSPRTTTDTQYF. In nucleotides, the CDR3 is TGTGCCAGCAGCCCTCGGACTACGACAGATACGCAGTATTTT.

The chain couples TRBV28 to TRBJ2-1, with D perhaps TRBD1 (5 bases). V lost 7 bases and J 12 bases, leaving 22 bases between the germline ends. CDR3 length: 14 amino acids. CDR1 and CDR2 from the germline V gene are MDHEN and SYDVKM. The CDR3 DNA follows: TGTGCCAGCAACCCGGCAGGGCTCGTGCATGGGCAGTTCTTC. Protein product: CASNPAGLVHGQFF.

The chain links TRBV11-2 to TRBJ2-7; 11 bases line up with TRBD2. V lost 1 base and J lost 4; bases outside the gene matches: 0. CDR3 length equals 14 residues. CDR1 and CDR2 (germline): SGHAT, FQNNGV. CDR3 bases: TGTGCCAGCAGCTTAGGACTAGCGGGATACGAGCAGTACTTC. Translating gives CASSLGLAGYEQYF.

The V and J genes are TRBV7-6 and TRBJ1-2; perhaps TRBD1 as D (5 bases). The germline V gene has CDR1 SGHVS and CDR2 FNYEAQ. V was clipped by 5 bases and J by 8 bases, with 12 bases between them. CDR3 length: 12 amino acids. In nucleotides, the CDR3 is TGTGCCAGCAGCCCGGGGGGGTGGGGCTACACCTTC. Its translation: CASSPGGWGYTF.

This clone was seen only once. This chain joins TRBV4-2 and TRBJ2-7; D ambiguous. This CDR3 comprises 17 residues. Per germline, CDR1 LGHNA and CDR2 YNFKEQ. The germline V and J ends were trimmed by 0 bases and 4 bases, with 19 bases remaining between them. The CDR3 DNA reads TGTGCCAGCAGCCAAGATCTAAGTAATAACGGTGCATACGAGCAGTACTTC. This codes for CASSQDLSNNGAYEQYF.

This chain joins TRBV5-1 and TRBJ2-1, with TRBD1 identical over 8 bases. The CDR3 is made up of 15 amino acids. Germline V gene sequence: CDR1 SGHRS, CDR2 YFSETQ. V was clipped by 2 bases and J by 6 bases; unmatched bases: 7. CDR3 bases: TGCGCCAGCAGCTTCCAGGGGGCGCCTTCCAATGAGCAGTTCTTC. Residues: CASSFQGAPSNEQFF.

V gene TRBV19 combines with J gene TRBJ2-6, with D perhaps TRBD1 (5 bases). Deletions cut 3 bases from V and 1 base from J, with 22 bases between. CDR3 length: 20 amino acids. Germline V gene sequence: CDR1 LNHDA, CDR2 SQIVND (reference sequence). CDR3 region: CASSIGGPGLGASGANVLTF. The CDR3 DNA reads as TGTGCCAGTAGTATCGGTGGACCCGGCCTTGGGGCTTCTGGGGCCAACGTCCTGACTTTC. Variable domain in full (rest from reference TRBV19 and TRBJ2-6): DGGITQSPKYLFRKEGQNVTLSCEQNLNHDAMYWYRQDPGQGLRLIYYSQIVNDFQKGDIAEGYSVSREKKESFPLTVTSAQKNPTAFYLCASSIGGPGLGASGANVLTFGAGSRLTVL.

J is TRBJ2-7 and V is TRBV28; perhaps TRBD1 as D (6 bases). Germline-derived CDR1 and CDR2 are MDHEN and SYDVKM. CDR3 size: 16 residues. V lost 1 base and J lost 0, with 13 bases in between. This chain's CDR3 is CASSLYRQGPSYEQYF. CDR3 DNA: TGTGCCAGCAGTTTATATCGCCAGGGGCCCTCCTACGAGCAGTACTTC.

V usage is TRBV7-2 and J usage is TRBJ1-5, with TRBD1 as a possible D gene (5 bases). This CDR3 contains 16 residues. The germline V gene encodes CDR1 SGHTA and CDR2 FQGNSA. V was trimmed by 3 bases and J by 4 bases, leaving 16 bases between them. The CDR3 protein is CASSLGQGLPNQPQHF. The CDR3 nucleotides read TGTGCCAGCAGCTTGGGTCAGGGATTGCCAAATCAGCCCCAGCATTTT.

V usage is TRBV27 and J usage is TRBJ2-6; D is undetermined. CDR3 length equals 17 residues. With 2 bases removed from V and 0 bases from J, the gap between germline ends came to 11 bases. Germline loops: CDR1 MNHEY, CDR2 SMNVEV (reference sequence). CDR3 in DNA: TGTGCCAGCAGTTTAAAAGGAGTTCGCTCTGGGGCCAACGTCCTGACTTTC. It translates to CASSLKGVRSGANVLTF.

The chain employs TRBV9 and TRBJ1-5; D uncertain. This CDR3 comprises 12 residues. The germline CDR1 and CDR2 sequences are SGDLS and YYNGEE. Trimming took off 9 bases at V and 5 bases at J, with 12 bases between the two ends. The DNA of the CDR3 is TGTGCCATCTCGGTAAGTGATCAGCCCCAGCATTTT. This gives the protein CAISVSDQPQHF.

This chain connects TRBV5-1 to TRBJ2-5, with 10 positions matching TRBD2. Germline V gives CDR1 SGHRS, CDR2 YFSETQ. This CDR3 has 16 amino acids. The junction had 11 bases not matched to a gene; V was cut back by 4 bases and J by 5 bases. The CDR3: CASSVSGTSETETQYF. The CDR3 region has the DNA TGCGCCAGCAGCGTATCCGGGACTAGCGAGACGGAGACCCAGTACTTC.

The chain joins TRBV29-1 to TRBJ2-3; 16 bases fit TRBD2. V shed 7 bases and J 2 bases; nucleotides not matched to a gene: 9. The CDR3 runs 17 residues. Germline V gives CDR1 SQVTM, CDR2 ANQGSEA. CDR3 sequence (DNA): TGCAGCGCCGTAGGGACTAGCGGGAGGGCCGACACAGATACGCAGTATTTT. Translating gives CSAVGTSGRADTDTQYF.

This chain joins TRBV5-4 and TRBJ1-6, with D perhaps TRBD1 (5 bases). Germline CDR1 and CDR2: SGHNT and YYREEE (reference sequence). This CDR3 region has 16 residues. The V gene lost 2 bases and the J gene lost 8 bases, with 17 bases spanning the gap. The CDR3 spells CASSFLTGSSHSPLHF. In nucleotides, the CDR3 is TGTGCCAGCAGCTTTCTAACAGGCTCGAGCCATTCACCCCTCCACTTT. The full variable domain, completed using reference TRBV5-4 and TRBJ1-6, is ETGVTQSPTHLIKTRGQQVTLRCSSQSGHNTVSWYQQALGQGPQFIFQYYREEENGRGNFPPRFSGLQFPNYSSELNVNALELDDSALYLCASSFLTGSSHSPLHFGNGTRLTVT.

This clone has a single count. The V call is TRBV4-1, the J call TRBJ2-1; 7 bases match TRBD2. CDR3 length equals 18 residues. CDR1 is MGHRA and CDR2 is YSYEKL in the germline V gene. Trimming took 0 bases from V and 4 from J; bases not matched to a gene: 12. CDR3 amino acids: CASSQDSMLADLYNEQFF. CDR3 DNA: TGCGCCAGCAGCCAAGATTCTATGCTAGCGGACTTGTACAATGAGCAGTTCTTC.

The chain is built from TRBV5-1 and TRBJ2-1; 7 positions agree with TRBD1. CDR1 and CDR2 from the germline V gene are SGHRS and YFSETQ. The CDR3 extends over 14 amino acids. After removal of 4 bases from V and 6 bases from J, the junction contained 7 bases not matched to a gene. For the CDR3, the DNA is TGCGCCAGCAGCAGGGGGCTTCTCAGCAATGAGCAGTTCTTC. As protein: CASSRGLLSNEQFF.

This clone was detected once. The V and J genes are TRBV5-1 and TRBJ1-3, with D tentatively TRBD1 (5 bases). This CDR3 spans 15 amino acids. V was trimmed by 0 bases and J by 4 bases, leaving 11 bases between them. The germline V gene encodes CDR1 SGHRS and CDR2 YFSETQ. CDR3 DNA sequence: TGCGCCAGCAGCTTGGCGGGGGTTTACGGAAACACCATATATTTT. As protein: CASSLAGVYGNTIYF.